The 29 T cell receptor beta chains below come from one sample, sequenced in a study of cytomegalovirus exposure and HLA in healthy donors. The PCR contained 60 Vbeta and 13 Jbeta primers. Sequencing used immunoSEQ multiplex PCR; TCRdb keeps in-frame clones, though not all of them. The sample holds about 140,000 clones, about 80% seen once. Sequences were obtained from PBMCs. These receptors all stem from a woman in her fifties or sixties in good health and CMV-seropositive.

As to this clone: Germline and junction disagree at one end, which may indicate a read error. CDR3 protein: CSSSPSPDTQYF. In DNA, the CDR3 is TGTTCCAGCAGCCCTTCTCCAGATACGCAGTATTTT. The chain has TRBV7-9 and TRBJ2-3; D is undetermined. CDR3 length equals 12 residues. Per germline, CDR1 SEHNR and CDR2 FQNEAQ (reference sequence).

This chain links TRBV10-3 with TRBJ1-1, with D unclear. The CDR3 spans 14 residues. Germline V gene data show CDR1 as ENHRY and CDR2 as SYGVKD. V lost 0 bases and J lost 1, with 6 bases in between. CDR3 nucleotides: TGTGCCATCAGTGAGTCGATGAGGAACACTGAAGCTTTCTTT. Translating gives CAISESMRNTEAFF.

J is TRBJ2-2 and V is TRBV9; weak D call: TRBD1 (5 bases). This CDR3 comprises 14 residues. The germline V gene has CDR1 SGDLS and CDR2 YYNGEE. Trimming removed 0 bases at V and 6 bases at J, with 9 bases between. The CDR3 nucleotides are TGTGCCAGCAGCGTAGGGGGCGCACCCGGGGAGCTGTTTTTT. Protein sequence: CASSVGGAPGELFF.

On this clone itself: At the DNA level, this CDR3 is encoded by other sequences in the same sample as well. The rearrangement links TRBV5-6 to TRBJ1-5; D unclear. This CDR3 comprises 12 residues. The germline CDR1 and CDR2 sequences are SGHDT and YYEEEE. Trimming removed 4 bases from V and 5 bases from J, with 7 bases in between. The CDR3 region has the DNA TGTGCCAGCAGCCTTGGAGATCAGCCCCAGCATTTT. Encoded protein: CASSLGDQPQHF.

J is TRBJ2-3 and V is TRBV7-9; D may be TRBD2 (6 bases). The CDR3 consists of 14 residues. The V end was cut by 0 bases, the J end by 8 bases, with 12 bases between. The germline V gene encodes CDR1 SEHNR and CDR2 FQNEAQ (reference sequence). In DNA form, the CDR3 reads TGTGCCAGCAGCTTAGCCCTAGGGACTGCTACGCAGTATTTT. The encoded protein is CASSLALGTATQYF.

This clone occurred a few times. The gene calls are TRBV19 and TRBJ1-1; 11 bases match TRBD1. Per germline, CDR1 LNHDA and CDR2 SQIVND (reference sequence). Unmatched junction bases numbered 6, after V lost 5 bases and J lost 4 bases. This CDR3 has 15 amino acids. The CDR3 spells CASSPQGQGGTEAFF. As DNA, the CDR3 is TGTGCCAGTAGTCCACAGGGACAGGGGGGCACTGAAGCTTTCTTT.

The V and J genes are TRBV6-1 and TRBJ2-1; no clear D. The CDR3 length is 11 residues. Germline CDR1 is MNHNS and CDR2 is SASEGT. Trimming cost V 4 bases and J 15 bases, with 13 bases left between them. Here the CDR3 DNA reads TGTGCCAGCAGTGCTAGAGAATTGCCGTTCTTC. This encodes CASSARELPFF.

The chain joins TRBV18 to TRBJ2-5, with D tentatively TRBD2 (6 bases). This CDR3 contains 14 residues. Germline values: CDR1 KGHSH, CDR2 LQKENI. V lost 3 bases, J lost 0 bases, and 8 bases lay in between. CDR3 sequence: CASSPRDYQETQYF. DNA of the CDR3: TGTGCCAGCTCACCGAGGGACTACCAAGAGACCCAGTACTTC.

In DNA form, the CDR3 reads TGTGCCAGTAGTGGTAGCGGGGGCTCCGGGGAGCTGTTTTTT. It translates to CASSGSGGSGELFF. The J gene is TRBJ2-2, the V gene TRBV19, with 9 positions matching TRBD2. The CDR3 runs to 14 residues. Trimming removed 5 bases from V and 6 bases from J; junction bases left unmatched: 4. CDR1 is LNHDA, CDR2 SQIVND, per germline (reference sequence).

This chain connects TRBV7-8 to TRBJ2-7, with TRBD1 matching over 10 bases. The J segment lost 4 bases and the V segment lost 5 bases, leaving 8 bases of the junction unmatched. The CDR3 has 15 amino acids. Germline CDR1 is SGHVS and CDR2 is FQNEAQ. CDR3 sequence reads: CASSRSTGGTYEQYF. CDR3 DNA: TGTGCCAGCAGCAGATCGACAGGGGGCACTTACGAGCAGTACTTC.

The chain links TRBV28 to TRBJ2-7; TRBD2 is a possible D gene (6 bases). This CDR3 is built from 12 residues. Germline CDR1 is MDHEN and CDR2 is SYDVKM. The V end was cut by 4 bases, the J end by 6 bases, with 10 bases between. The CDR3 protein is CASSSGGTEQYF. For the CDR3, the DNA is TGTGCCAGCAGTTCTGGGGGGACCGAGCAGTACTTC.

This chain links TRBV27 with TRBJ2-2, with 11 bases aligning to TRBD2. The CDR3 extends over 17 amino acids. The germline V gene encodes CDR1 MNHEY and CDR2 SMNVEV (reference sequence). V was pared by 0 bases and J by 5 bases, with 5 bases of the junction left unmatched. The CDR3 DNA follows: TGTGCCAGCAGTTTATCGCTAGCGGGAGGTCTGACCGGGGAGCTGTTTTTT. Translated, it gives CASSLSLAGGLTGELFF.

CDR3 DNA: TGTGCCAGCAGCCAAGGCACAGGGGGTGGGGCGAAAGAGCAGTACTTC. This translates into CASSQGTGGGAKEQYF. The rearrangement joins TRBV4-2 to TRBJ2-7, with 8 positions matching TRBD1. CDR3 length: 16 amino acids. J lost 7 bases, V lost 1 base, and 12 bases had no gene match. The V gene's germline CDR1 is LGHNA and CDR2 YNFKEQ.

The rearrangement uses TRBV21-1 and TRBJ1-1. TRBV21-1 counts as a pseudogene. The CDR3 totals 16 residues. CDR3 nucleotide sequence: TGTGCCAGCAGTTCCACCCGGGGGTCCGGGAACACTGAAGCTTTCTTT. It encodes CASSSTRGSGNTEAFF.

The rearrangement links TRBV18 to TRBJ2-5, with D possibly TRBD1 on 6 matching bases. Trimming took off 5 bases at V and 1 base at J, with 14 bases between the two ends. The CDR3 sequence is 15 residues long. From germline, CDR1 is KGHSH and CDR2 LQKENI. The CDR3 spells CASSTYYRAQETQYF. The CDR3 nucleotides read TGTGCCAGCTCAACTTACTACAGGGCCCAAGAGACCCAGTACTTC.

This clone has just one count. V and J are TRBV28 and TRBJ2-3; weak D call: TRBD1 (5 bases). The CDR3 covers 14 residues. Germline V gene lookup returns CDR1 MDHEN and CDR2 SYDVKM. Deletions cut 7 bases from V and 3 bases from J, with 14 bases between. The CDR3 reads CASMQGVRTDTQYF. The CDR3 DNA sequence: TGTGCCAGCATGCAGGGTGTGAGGACAGATACGCAGTATTTT.

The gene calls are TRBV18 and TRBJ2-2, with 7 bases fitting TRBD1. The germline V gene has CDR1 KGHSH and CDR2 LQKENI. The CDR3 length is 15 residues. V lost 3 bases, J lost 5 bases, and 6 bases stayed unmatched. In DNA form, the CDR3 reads TGTGCCAGCTCACCGGGACAGCTGGGGACCGGGGAGCTGTTTTTT. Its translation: CASSPGQLGTGELFF.

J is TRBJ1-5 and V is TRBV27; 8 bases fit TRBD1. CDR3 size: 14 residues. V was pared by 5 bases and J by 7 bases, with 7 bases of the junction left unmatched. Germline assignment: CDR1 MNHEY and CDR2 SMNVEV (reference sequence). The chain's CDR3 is CASSIGQGGQPQHF. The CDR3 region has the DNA TGTGCCAGCAGTATCGGACAGGGTGGACAGCCCCAGCATTTT.

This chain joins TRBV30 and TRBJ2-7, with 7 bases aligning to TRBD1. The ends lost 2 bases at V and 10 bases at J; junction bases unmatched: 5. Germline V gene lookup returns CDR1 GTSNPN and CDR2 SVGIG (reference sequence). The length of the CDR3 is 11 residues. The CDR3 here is CAWSRQGEQYF. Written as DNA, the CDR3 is TGTGCCTGGAGTCGACAGGGCGAACAGTACTTC.

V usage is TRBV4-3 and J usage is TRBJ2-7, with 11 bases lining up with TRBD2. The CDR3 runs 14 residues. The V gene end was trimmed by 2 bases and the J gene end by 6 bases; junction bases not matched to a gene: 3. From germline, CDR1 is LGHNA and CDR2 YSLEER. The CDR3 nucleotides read TGCGCCAGCAGCCAATGGCTAGCGGGAGGCGAGCAGTACTTC. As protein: CASSQWLAGGEQYF.

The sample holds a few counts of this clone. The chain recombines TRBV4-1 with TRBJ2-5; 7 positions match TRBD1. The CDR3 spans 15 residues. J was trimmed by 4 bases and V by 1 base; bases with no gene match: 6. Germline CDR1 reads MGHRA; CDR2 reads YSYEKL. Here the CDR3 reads CASSQGGTVGETQYF. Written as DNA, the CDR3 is TGCGCCAGCAGCCAAGGAGGGACAGTCGGAGAGACCCAGTACTTC.

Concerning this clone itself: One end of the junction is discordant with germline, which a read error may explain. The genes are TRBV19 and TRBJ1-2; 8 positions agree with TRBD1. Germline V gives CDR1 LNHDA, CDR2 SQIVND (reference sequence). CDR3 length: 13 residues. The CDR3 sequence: CASKGQEDPPYAF. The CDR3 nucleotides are TGTGCCAGTAAGGGACAGGAGGATCCCCCCTATGCCTTC.

CDR3 in amino acids: CASSLEPPLAGDGDTQYF. The CDR3 DNA reads TGCGCCAGCAGCTTGGAACCCCCACTAGCGGGAGATGGGGATACGCAGTATTTT. The genes are TRBV5-1 and TRBJ2-3; TRBD2 aligns across 11 bases. CDR3 length: 18 residues. Germline CDR1 is SGHRS and CDR2 is YFSETQ. V dropped 0 bases and J dropped 6; count of bases not matched to a gene: 12.

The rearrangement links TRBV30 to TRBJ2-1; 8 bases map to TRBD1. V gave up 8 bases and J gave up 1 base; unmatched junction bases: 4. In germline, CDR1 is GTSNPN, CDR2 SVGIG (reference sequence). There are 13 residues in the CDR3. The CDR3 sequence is CARDRGSYNEQFF. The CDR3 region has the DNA TGTGCCAGAGACAGGGGATCCTACAATGAGCAGTTCTTC.

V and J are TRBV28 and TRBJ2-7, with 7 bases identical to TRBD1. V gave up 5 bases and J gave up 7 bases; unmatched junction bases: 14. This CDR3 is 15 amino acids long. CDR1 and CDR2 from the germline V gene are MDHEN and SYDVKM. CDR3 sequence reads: CASSPVGFRGREQYF. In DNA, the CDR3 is TGTGCCAGCAGTCCGGTGGGGTTTAGGGGGCGGGAGCAGTACTTC.

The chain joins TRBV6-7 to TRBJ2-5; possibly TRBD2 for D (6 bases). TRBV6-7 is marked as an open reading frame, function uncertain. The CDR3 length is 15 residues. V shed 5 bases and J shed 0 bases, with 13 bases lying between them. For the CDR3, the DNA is TGTGCCAGCAGTACCGACTTAGCGGACCAAGAGACCCAGTACTTC. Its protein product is CASSTDLADQETQYF.

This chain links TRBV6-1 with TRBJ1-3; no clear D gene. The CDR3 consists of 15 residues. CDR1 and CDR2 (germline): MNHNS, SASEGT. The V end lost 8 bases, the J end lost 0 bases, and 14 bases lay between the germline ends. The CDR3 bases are TGTGCCAGCGTCAGGCGTCAGGACTCTGGAAACACCATATATTTT. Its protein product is CASVRRQDSGNTIYF.

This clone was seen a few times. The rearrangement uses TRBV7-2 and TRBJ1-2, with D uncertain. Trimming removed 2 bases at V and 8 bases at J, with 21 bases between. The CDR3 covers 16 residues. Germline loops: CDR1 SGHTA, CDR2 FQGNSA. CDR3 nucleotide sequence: TGTGCCAGCAGCTTAAAGGATACCCGCCCGGGGTTAGGCTACACCTTC. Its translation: CASSLKDTRPGLGYTF.

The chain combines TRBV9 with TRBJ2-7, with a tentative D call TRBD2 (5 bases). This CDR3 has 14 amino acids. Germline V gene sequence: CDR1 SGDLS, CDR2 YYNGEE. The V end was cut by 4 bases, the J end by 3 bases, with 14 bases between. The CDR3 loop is CASSPRLASYEQYF. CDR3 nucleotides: TGTGCCAGCAGCCCCCGGTTAGCGAGCTACGAGCAGTACTTC.